The 3 T cell receptor beta chains below come from one sample, sequenced in a study of T-cell reconstitution after alpha-beta-depleted transplantation in children. Unique molecular identifiers were incorporated during preparation of the TCRbeta library. TCRdb ran MiXCR on the PCR reads and lists one entry per CDR3 protein. The sample lists 100,000 to 120,000 distinct CDR3 sequences; 6.4% were seen once. The sample in question was PBMCs, mostly from graft donor cells, obtained 360 days after TCRalphabeta/CD19-depleted stem cell transplant. These receptors all come from a male patient aged 2-15 years who had a stem cell transplant for acute lymphoblastic leukemia, so the T cells may come from the graft donor.

This clonotype showed up many times. This chain joins TRBV13 and TRBJ1-1; 7 bases fit TRBD1. In germline, CDR1 is PRHDT, CDR2 FYEKMQ (reference sequence). There are 15 residues in the CDR3. With 3 bases clipped from V and 8 bases from J, the junction kept 12 bases outside the gene matches. CDR3 sequence reads: CASSFDRERFKEAFF. The DNA for the CDR3 is TGTGCCAGCAGCTTCGACAGGGAGCGATTTAAGGAAGCTTTCTTT.

This clonotype was observed many times. The genes are TRBV20-1 and TRBJ1-2; the D gene is possibly TRBD1 (5 bases). CDR3 length: 11 amino acids. Germline values: CDR1 DFQATT, CDR2 SNEGSKA (reference sequence). The CDR3 loop reads CTSGGSYGYTF. CDR3 coding DNA: TGCACCTCCGGGGGATCGTATGGCTACACCTTC.

This clonotype was observed at least ten times. The V gene is TRBV20-1, the J gene TRBJ2-7; D is uncertain. V lost 5 bases to trimming and J lost 3 bases, with 2 bases between them. Germline V gene sequence: CDR1 DFQATT, CDR2 SNEGSKA (reference sequence). This CDR3 has 9 residues. For the CDR3, the DNA is TGCAGTGCTTTCTACGAGCAGTACTTC. This encodes CSAFYEQYF.